The T cell receptor (beta chain) under discussion was sequenced for a study of blood T cell repertoires in COVID-19. Study-wide background: From T cells, B-cell-depleted T cells, or PBMCs came the material, which was cDNA or gDNA.

The V and J ends lost 5 bases and 0 bases, in that order; junction bases with no gene match: 2. The length of the CDR3 is 15 residues. Germline V gene lookup returns CDR1 MNHEY and CDR2 SVGAGI. Libraries were prepared by immunoSEQ multiplex PCR; TCRdb keeps only in-frame clonotypes and omits some of them. The sample shows roughly 150,000 clones, over 70% of them seen only once. The V call is TRBV6-5, the J call TRBJ2-3, with 10 bases matching TRBD2. Sequencing was carried out using peripheral blood. The TCR originated in a man aged 55 to 70 with acute or convalescent COVID-19. The CDR3 loop reads CASSKGLASTDTQYF. CDR3 nucleotides: TGTGCCAGCAGTAAGGGACTAGCGAGCACAGATACGCAGTATTTT.